A single sample is the source of the 8 T cell receptor beta chains below, sequenced in a study of PD-1 blockade in classical Hodgkin lymphoma. After autologous stem cell transplantation all patients relapsed, and prior brentuximab vedotin exposure differed between cohorts. Repertoires were generated with immunoSEQ multiplex PCR, while TCRdb's copy carries only in-frame clones and drops some. This table holds 15,000 or so clones, less than 70% found once. The material sequenced was peripheral blood mononuclear cells (PBMCs), taken at baseline. These receptors were obtained from a human donor with classical Hodgkin lymphoma.

This chain connects TRBV27 to TRBJ2-1; D remains unclear. V lost 3 bases and J 10 bases, leaving 7 bases between the germline ends. From germline, CDR1 is MNHEY and CDR2 SMNVEV (reference sequence). The CDR3 is 11 amino acids. CDR3 region: CASSFNSEQFF. As DNA, the CDR3 is TGTGCCAGCAGTTTCAATTCCGAGCAGTTCTTC.

CDR3 loop: CSVATSGRPTDFRSTDTQYF. The CDR3 DNA follows: TGCAGCGTTGCTACCAGCGGGAGGCCGACCGATTTTCGTAGCACAGATACGCAGTATTTT. J is TRBJ2-3 and V is TRBV29-1; TRBD2 agrees at 9 bases. Germline values: CDR1 SQVTM, CDR2 ANQGSEA. V lost 4 bases and J lost 0; bases outside the gene matches: 20. This CDR3 region has 20 residues.

This clone was observed a handful of times. The chain uses TRBV11-1 and TRBJ1-1; D call uncertain. V shed 1 base and J shed 8 bases, with 8 bases lying between them. The CDR3 contains 12 residues. Germline V gene data show CDR1 as SGHAT and CDR2 as FQDESV (reference sequence). The CDR3 DNA sequence: TGTGCCAGCAGCTTAGTGTGGTCCGAAGCTTTCTTT. The encoded protein is CASSLVWSEAFF.

This clone is categorized as large (0.1 to 1%). V and J are TRBV10-3 and TRBJ1-5; TRBD1 agrees at 9 bases. Germline CDR1 is ENHRY and CDR2 is SYGVKD. This CDR3 spans 16 amino acids. V was pared by 3 bases and J by 4 bases, with 7 bases of the junction left unmatched. CDR3 bases: TGTGCCATCAGTGACCTCGACAGGGGGGAGAATCAGCCCCAGCATTTT. It specifies CAISDLDRGENQPQHF.

The chain uses TRBV27 and TRBJ2-1; TRBD1 aligns across 7 bases. Germline assignment: CDR1 MNHEY and CDR2 SMNVEV (reference sequence). J was trimmed by 6 bases and V by 5 bases; bases with no gene match: 7. This CDR3 comprises 14 residues. DNA of the CDR3: TGTGCCAGCAGTGTAGACAGGGTTCGCAATGAGCAGTTCTTC. As protein: CASSVDRVRNEQFF.

The rearrangement links TRBV7-9 to TRBJ2-7, with no clear D. V lost 1 base, J lost 3 bases, and 7 bases lay in between. The CDR3 extends over 13 amino acids. Germline V gene sequence: CDR1 SEHNR, CDR2 FQNEAQ (reference sequence). The CDR3 sequence is CASSLGSYYEQYF. CDR3 nucleotide sequence: TGTGCCAGCAGCTTAGGCTCTTACTACGAGCAGTACTTC.

V and J are TRBV15 and TRBJ1-1; tentatively, D is TRBD1 (6 bases). This CDR3 is 13 amino acids long. Germline CDR1 reads LNHNV; CDR2 reads YYDKDF (reference sequence). The V and J ends lost 5 bases and 5 bases respectively, with 12 bases between them. For the CDR3, the DNA is TGTGCCACCAGCTCAACAGGGTATACTGAAGCTTTCTTT. Its translation: CATSSTGYTEAFF.

The rearrangement links TRBV11-2 to TRBJ2-1; D unclear. V was clipped by 2 bases and J by 3 bases, with 5 bases between them. Germline V gives CDR1 SGHAT, CDR2 FQNNGV. The CDR3 has 13 amino acids. The CDR3 DNA follows: TGTGCCAGCAGCTTATTCGGCTACAATGAGCAGTTCTTC. Protein product: CASSLFGYNEQFF.